These 2 T cell receptor beta chains were all obtained from the same sample, sequenced in a study of T-cell memory formation after mild COVID-19. TCRdb passed the 5' RACE reads through MiXCR, listing each CDR3 protein once. The profile covers some 250,000 distinct CDR3 sequences, with about a sixth appearing a single time and 23% taken by the ten largest. Material for sequencing was PBMCs or a T cell subset sorted from them (not recorded which). The receptor set was obtained from a man aged 18-30 years who had mild COVID-19 (a few samples of this study predate the infection). Cell type and time point are not known.

The V gene is TRBV28, the J gene TRBJ1-2; possible D gene TRBD1, 5 bases. This CDR3 has 14 amino acids. The germline V gene encodes CDR1 MDHEN and CDR2 SYDVKM. V lost 9 bases and J 8 bases, leaving 22 bases between the germline ends. The DNA for the CDR3 is TGTGCCAGTACGGGGGGTCGCGGGTCATCGGGCTACACCTTC. Amino acid sequence: CASTGGRGSSGYTF.

This clonotype was seen only a few times. The chain links TRBV6-5 to TRBJ2-1; no reliable D call. The CDR3 extends over 11 amino acids. The V end lost 7 bases, the J end lost 9 bases, and 10 bases lay between the germline ends. CDR1 MNHEY and CDR2 SVGAGI come from the germline V gene. For the CDR3, the DNA is TGTGCCAGCACCAAAAGTACTGAGCAGTTCTTC. Translated: CASTKSTEQFF.